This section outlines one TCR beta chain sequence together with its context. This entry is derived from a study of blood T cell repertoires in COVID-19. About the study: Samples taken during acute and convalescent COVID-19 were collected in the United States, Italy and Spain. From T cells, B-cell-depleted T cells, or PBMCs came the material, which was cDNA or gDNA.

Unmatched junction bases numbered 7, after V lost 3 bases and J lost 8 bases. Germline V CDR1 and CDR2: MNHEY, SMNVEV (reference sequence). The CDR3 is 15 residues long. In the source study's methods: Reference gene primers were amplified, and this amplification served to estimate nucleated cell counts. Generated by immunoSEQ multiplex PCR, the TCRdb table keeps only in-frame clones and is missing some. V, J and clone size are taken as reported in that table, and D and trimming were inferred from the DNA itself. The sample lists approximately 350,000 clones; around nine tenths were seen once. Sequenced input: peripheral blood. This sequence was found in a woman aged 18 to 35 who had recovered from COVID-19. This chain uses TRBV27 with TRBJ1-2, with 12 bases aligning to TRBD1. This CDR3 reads CASSLGQGALSGYTF. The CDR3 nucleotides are TGTGCCAGCAGTTTGGGACAGGGGGCCCTCTCGGGCTACACCTTC.